This T cell receptor (beta chain) was obtained from a study of CD8+ T cells in alopecia areata. cDNA prepared by RNA extraction and subsequent reverse transcription served as the template for sequencing. Repertoires were generated with immunoSEQ multiplex PCR, while TCRdb's copy carries only in-frame clones and drops some. The sample has more than 200,000 clones, less than 50% seen once. This clone was counted only a few times. The treatment here: oral pan-JAK inhibitor, 5-10 mg twice daily. This CDR3 is built from 13 residues. Germline V CDR1 and CDR2: SGDLS, YYNGEE. The V gene lost 0 bases and the J gene lost 2 bases, with 5 bases spanning the gap.

The sequence was collected from a human donor with alopecia areata. The specimen comprised CD4+ T cells sorted from blood, sampled at roughly week 38, from a patient treated with tofacitinib. This chain uses TRBV9 with TRBJ1-2; D gene uncertain. As DNA, the CDR3 is TGTGCCAGCAGCGTAGAGCAGAACTATGGCTACACCTTC. It is translated as CASSVEQNYGYTF.